This paragraph covers one T cell receptor (beta chain) sequence. Antigen specificity is unknown. The data stem from a study of cytomegalovirus exposure and HLA in healthy donors. Study-wide points: Subsequent analysis showed first-cohort TCR clusters tending to co-occur in roughly 130 validation repertoires.

Germline assignment: CDR1 MNHNS and CDR2 SASEGT. Trimming stripped 4 bases from V and 1 base from J, with 7 bases between. The CDR3 length is 13 residues. Libraries were prepared by immunoSEQ multiplex PCR; TCRdb keeps only in-frame clonotypes and omits some of them. The table lists 65,000 to 80,000 clones, approximately 95% of them singletons, with around 2.1% in the top ten. The donors were in the approximately 120-subject validation cohort; that cohort was separate from the approximately 700-subject first cohort. Sequenced sample: PBMCs. This chain uses TRBV6-1 with TRBJ1-1; weak D call: TRBD1 (6 bases). The TCR originated in a woman aged 18 to 35 in good health and CMV-seronegative. CDR3: CASSGTENTEAFF. The CDR3 nucleotides are TGTGCCAGCAGTGGGACAGAGAACACTGAAGCTTTCTTT.